Described below is a single T cell receptor (beta chain) sequence and its context. The data belong to a study of blood T cell repertoires in COVID-19. At the level of the study: Some COVID-19 samples were acute and others convalescent; all came from the United States, Italy and Spain. PBMCs, B-cell-depleted T cells, or T cells were the source of the cDNA or gDNA that made up the material.

The CDR3 is made up of 15 amino acids. Germline V gene sequence: CDR1 SGHTA, CDR2 FQGTGA. V lost 4 bases and J 8 bases, leaving 17 bases between the germline ends. As processed by the authors: Amplifying reference gene primers gave estimates of nucleated cell counts. The assay was immunoSEQ multiplex PCR, and TCRdb's table has in-frame clones only and misses some. The D gene and trimming were derived from the DNA, and the V and J assignments and clone size from that table. The table has roughly 68,000 clones, under 85% seen once. Sequenced material: peripheral blood. The receptor was derived from a woman aged 45-65 years with acute or convalescent COVID-19. The chain employs TRBV7-3 and TRBJ1-4; TRBD1 is a possible D gene (6 bases). CDR3 in amino acids: CASSSRQAQTEKLFF. The DNA of the CDR3 is TGTGCCAGCAGCTCCCGACAGGCTCAAACCGAAAAACTGTTTTTT.